Each of the 18 T cell receptor beta chains below was sequenced from the same sample in a study of OX40 agonist ivuxolimab in advanced cancers. The data were produced by immunoSEQ multiplex PCR, yet TCRdb's version contains in-frame clones alone and is incomplete. The sample holds 76,000 or so clones, 70% to 90% seen once. Sequencing was performed on CD4+ or CD8+ T cells sorted from blood, taken in a trial of the OX40 agonist ivuxolimab. Receptors originate from an adult with an advanced solid tumor such as melanoma, head and neck, liver or kidney cancer.

The chain joins TRBV7-2 to TRBJ2-7; a possible D gene is TRBD1 (5 bases). The V gene's germline CDR1 is SGHTA and CDR2 FQGNSA. Trimming shortened V by 3 bases and J by 5 bases, and 14 bases separated the two germline ends. This CDR3 is built from 14 residues. The chain's CDR3 is CASSLPGMENEQYF. In DNA, the CDR3 is TGTGCCAGCAGCTTGCCAGGGATGGAAAACGAGCAGTACTTC.

The count of this clone is one. V and J are TRBV5-1 and TRBJ2-3; D might be TRBD2 (5 bases). The germline V and J ends were trimmed by 8 bases and 3 bases, with 10 bases remaining between them. This CDR3 is 12 amino acids long. Germline CDR1 and CDR2: SGHRS and YFSETQ. The CDR3 nucleotides are TGCGCCAGGAGAACTAGAACAGATACGCAGTATTTT. It translates to CARRTRTDTQYF. Looking up the rest from reference TRBV5-1 and TRBJ2-3 gives the full variable domain: KAGVTQTPRYLIKTRGQQVTLSCSPISGHRSVSWYQQTPGQGLQFLFEYFSETQRNKGNFPGRFSGRQFSNSRSEMNVSTLELGDSALYLCARRTRTDTQYFGPGTRLTVL.

The genes are TRBV7-2 and TRBJ2-2, with D perhaps TRBD1 or TRBD2 (5 bases each). V was clipped by 5 bases and J by 6 bases, with 13 bases between them. CDR3 length: 14 residues. Germline-derived CDR1 and CDR2 are SGHTA and FQGNSA. The CDR3 bases are TGTGCCAGCAGCCCCGGTTTGGGGGCCGGGGAGCTGTTTTTT. This encodes CASSPGLGAGELFF.

The gene calls are TRBV18 and TRBJ1-1; 10 bases align to TRBD1. V was clipped by 4 bases and J by 1 base; unmatched bases: 3. Germline loops: CDR1 KGHSH, CDR2 LQKENI. CDR3 size: 15 residues. The CDR3 loop reads CASSRDRGRNTEAFF. CDR3 nucleotide sequence: TGTGCCAGCTCACGGGACAGGGGACGGAACACTGAAGCTTTCTTT.

This clone was seen once. The gene calls are TRBV5-4 and TRBJ1-4; TRBD1 aligns across 7 bases. J lost 4 bases, V lost 6 bases, and 3 bases had no gene match. Germline assignment: CDR1 SGHNT and CDR2 YYREEE (reference sequence). The CDR3 totals 13 residues. The CDR3 DNA follows: TGTGCCAGCAAGGGACAGCTTAATGAAAAACTGTTTTTT. This codes for CASKGQLNEKLFF.

The CDR3 spells CASSPIQLQGAKETQYF. The CDR3 DNA is TGTGCCAGCAGCCCTATCCAGTTACAGGGGGCCAAAGAGACCCAGTACTTC. The chain recombines TRBV5-6 with TRBJ2-5, with 9 bases fitting TRBD1. J was trimmed by 3 bases and V by 4 bases; bases with no gene match: 13. This CDR3 region has 17 residues. Germline V CDR1 and CDR2: SGHDT, YYEEEE.

The rearrangement uses TRBV7-3 and TRBJ2-2, with TRBD2 as a possible D gene (6 bases). Germline V gene data show CDR1 as SGHTA and CDR2 as FQGTGA. The length of the CDR3 is 13 residues. The V gene lost 7 bases and the J gene lost 7 bases, with 13 bases spanning the gap. The CDR3 coding sequence is TGTGCCAGCAACAATGGGGGGAACGGGGAGCTGTTTTTT. Residues: CASNNGGNGELFF.

This clone was observed once. This rearrangement joins TRBV30 to TRBJ1-2; 7 nucleotides align to TRBD1. The CDR3 is 16 residues long. The J segment lost 0 bases and the V segment lost 4 bases, leaving 11 bases of the junction unmatched. Germline values: CDR1 GTSNPN, CDR2 SVGIG (reference sequence). This CDR3 is CAWTERGPTPNYGYTF. The CDR3 nucleotides read TGTGCCTGGACTGAAAGGGGGCCCACGCCTAACTATGGCTACACCTTC.

The J gene is TRBJ1-5, the V gene TRBV29-1, with TRBD1 matching over 8 bases. The CDR3 has 16 residues. Looked up from germline, CDR1 is SQVTM and CDR2 is ANQGSEA. V lost 5 bases, J lost 2 bases, and 11 bases stayed unmatched. The CDR3 DNA reads TGCAGCGTTACCCTCGGGGCAGGGGGCCGCAATCAGCCCCAGCATTTT. Its translation is CSVTLGAGGRNQPQHF.

The chain carries TRBV5-4 and TRBJ2-3, with 8 bases identical to TRBD2. J was trimmed by 8 bases and V by 3 bases; bases with no gene match: 17. This CDR3 is built from 17 residues. CDR1 and CDR2 from the germline V gene are SGHNT and YYREEE (reference sequence). Here the CDR3 DNA reads TGTGCCAGCAGCTCGAAGGGGGGGACTAGGGTATCAGGTACGCAGTATTTT. The encoded protein is CASSSKGGTRVSGTQYF. Full variable domain (missing parts from reference TRBV5-4 and TRBJ2-3): ETGVTQSPTHLIKTRGQQVTLRCSSQSGHNTVSWYQQALGQGPQFIFQYYREEENGRGNFPPRFSGLQFPNYSSELNVNALELDDSALYLCASSSKGGTRVSGTQYFGPGTRLTVL.

This chain joins TRBV5-6 and TRBJ2-1, with 8 bases lining up with TRBD1. The CDR3 spans 13 residues. V lost 6 bases, J lost 10 bases, and 9 bases stayed unmatched. Per the germline V gene, CDR1 is SGHDT and CDR2 is YYEEEE. The CDR3 nucleotides are TGTGCCAGCACCAACGGACAGGGCCGGGAGCAGTTCTTC. Translated, it gives CASTNGQGREQFF.

V gene TRBV7-2 combines with J gene TRBJ2-5, with D possibly being TRBD2 (5 bases). CDR1 and CDR2 (germline): SGHTA, FQGNSA. With 7 bases removed from V and 1 base from J, the gap between germline ends came to 10 bases. CDR3 length equals 13 residues. The CDR3 sequence: CASTQGLQETQYF. The CDR3 DNA sequence: TGTGCCAGCACCCAAGGACTCCAAGAGACCCAGTACTTC.

The chain employs TRBV5-6 and TRBJ2-7; D unclear. Between the trimmed V and J ends, which lost 1 base and 0 bases, there was a span of 8 bases. The germline V gene encodes CDR1 SGHDT and CDR2 YYEEEE. This CDR3 is built from 14 residues. The CDR3 loop reads CASSLRGNSYEQYF. Here the CDR3 DNA reads TGTGCCAGCAGCTTGAGAGGAAACTCCTACGAGCAGTACTTC.

The rearrangement uses TRBV5-1 and TRBJ2-2; 12 bases map to TRBD2. Germline V lookup: CDR1 SGHRS, CDR2 YFSETQ. Trimming removed 3 bases from V and 6 bases from J; junction bases left unmatched: 9. The CDR3 contains 17 residues. The CDR3 spells CASSSEGLAGIPGELFF. In DNA, the CDR3 is TGCGCCAGCAGCTCGGAAGGACTAGCGGGGATTCCCGGGGAGCTGTTTTTT.

The CDR3 nucleotides are TGTGCCAGCAGCTCCCTCACTAGCGGGGGGGGCACAGATACGCAGTATTTT. Protein product: CASSSLTSGGGTDTQYF. V usage is TRBV5-6 and J usage is TRBJ2-3; 13 positions agree with TRBD2. There are 17 residues in the CDR3. V shed 3 bases and J 1 base; nucleotides not matched to a gene: 5. Germline V gives CDR1 SGHDT, CDR2 YYEEEE.

This clone was observed a few times. This chain uses TRBV2 with TRBJ2-7; tentatively, D is TRBD2 (5 bases). The CDR3 has 13 amino acids. Trimming removed 10 bases at V and 0 bases at J, with 13 bases between. CDR1 is SNHLY and CDR2 is FYNNEI in the germline V gene. Written as DNA, the CDR3 is TGTGCCACTCACGGACTGGTCTCCTACGAGCAGTACTTC. This translates into CATHGLVSYEQYF.

This clone was picked up a small number of times. V and J are TRBV7-2 and TRBJ1-2, with D uncertain. The germline V gene has CDR1 SGHTA and CDR2 FQGNSA. This CDR3 comprises 15 residues. V lost 1 base, J lost 4 bases, and 13 bases lay in between. In DNA form, the CDR3 reads TGTGCCAGCAGCTTAGGAGCAAGCGAACTCTATGGCTACACCTTC. Protein: CASSLGASELYGYTF.

The V gene is TRBV19, the J gene TRBJ2-7, with D maybe TRBD1 (6 bases). The germline CDR1 and CDR2 sequences are LNHDA and SQIVND (reference sequence). This CDR3 is 15 amino acids long. With 5 bases removed from V and 9 bases from J, the gap between germline ends came to 23 bases. The CDR3 loop reads CASSPAGTIDLVQYF. The CDR3 bases are TGTGCCAGTAGTCCAGCCGGGACAATCGATTTGGTGCAGTACTTC.